Listed here are 11 T cell receptor beta chains from one sample, sequenced in a study of OX40 agonist ivuxolimab in advanced cancers. Profiled with immunoSEQ multiplex PCR; TCRdb holds only in-frame clones, not every one. Of 25,000 to 35,000 clones in the sample, 75% to 90% were seen once. This material consisted of CD4+ or CD8+ T cells sorted from blood, taken in a trial of the OX40 agonist ivuxolimab. Every receptor here comes from an adult with an advanced solid tumor such as melanoma, head and neck, liver or kidney cancer.

The V gene is TRBV6-6, the J gene TRBJ2-1; D ambiguous. Per the germline V gene, CDR1 is MNHNY and CDR2 is SVGAGI (reference sequence). The CDR3 runs 15 residues. Deletions cut 3 bases from V and 10 bases from J, with 19 bases between. The CDR3 nucleotides are TGTGCCAGCAGTTATCTGCGCGAGGAAATAGGGGAGCAGTTCTTC. Residues: CASSYLREEIGEQFF.

The chain uses TRBV9 and TRBJ2-1; TRBD2 agrees at 9 bases. The CDR3 loop spans 14 amino acids. Germline V lookup: CDR1 SGDLS, CDR2 YYNGEE. Trimming cost V 4 bases and J 6 bases; bases outside gene matches: 5. The CDR3 spells CASSISGSGNEQFF. DNA for the CDR3: TGTGCCAGCAGCATTAGCGGGAGTGGCAATGAGCAGTTCTTC.

The chain joins TRBV28 to TRBJ2-7; TRBD1 is a possible D gene (6 bases). V lost 1 base and J lost 0, with 7 bases in between. The CDR3 runs 14 residues. Per the germline V gene, CDR1 is MDHEN and CDR2 is SYDVKM. As DNA, the CDR3 is TGTGCCAGCAGTTTATTAGGGGGCTCCTACGAGCAGTACTTC. The encoded protein is CASSLLGGSYEQYF.

V is TRBV10-3 and J is TRBJ2-4; perhaps TRBD2 as D (6 bases). Trimming left V 3 bases short and J 2 bases short, with 11 bases between. This CDR3 is built from 15 residues. The germline gives CDR1 ENHRY, CDR2 SYGVKD. The CDR3: CAISDPGGPKNIQYF. The DNA for the CDR3 is TGTGCCATCAGTGATCCCGGGGGACCCAAAAACATTCAGTACTTC.

The V and J genes are TRBV2 and TRBJ2-7; D uncertain. Germline V gene sequence: CDR1 SNHLY, CDR2 FYNNEI. V lost 3 bases and J lost 2, with 5 bases in between. The CDR3 has 12 amino acids. The CDR3 sequence is CASSDRPYEQYF. As DNA, the CDR3 is TGTGCCAGCAGTGACAGGCCCTACGAGCAGTACTTC. Variable domain in full (rest from reference TRBV2 and TRBJ2-7): EPEVTQTPSHQVTQMGQEVILRCVPISNHLYFYWYRQILGQKVEFLVSFYNNEISEKSEIFDDQFSVERPDGSNFTLKIRSTKLEDSAMYFCASSDRPYEQYFGPGTRLTVT.

The J gene is TRBJ1-2, the V gene TRBV2; 7 nucleotides align to TRBD1. V trimming: 7 bases; J trimming: 3 bases; junction bases outside the gene matches: 5. CDR3 length: 13 amino acids. CDR1 is SNHLY, CDR2 FYNNEI, per germline. The CDR3, as DNA: TGTGCCAGCACCACAGGGGCCCACTATGGCTACACCTTC. This translates into CASTTGAHYGYTF.

The chain combines TRBV2 with TRBJ1-1; 7 nucleotides line up with TRBD1. The germline CDR1 and CDR2 sequences are SNHLY and FYNNEI. The CDR3 has 14 residues. The J segment lost 6 bases and the V segment lost 7 bases, leaving 11 bases of the junction unmatched. The CDR3 nucleotides are TGTGCCAGCAAAACTGAGGGGGCCTCGCCTGAAGCTTTCTTT. It codes for CASKTEGASPEAFF.

In DNA form, the CDR3 reads TGTGCCAGTAGTTTCTCCCTGGGAGGGGGCACCTCCTACGAGCAGTACTTC. As protein: CASSFSLGGGTSYEQYF. J is TRBJ2-7 and V is TRBV19; tentatively, D is TRBD1 or TRBD2 (7 bases each). This CDR3 comprises 17 residues. The V and J ends lost 5 bases and 0 bases respectively, with 20 bases between them. Germline V gives CDR1 LNHDA, CDR2 SQIVND (reference sequence).

This chain joins TRBV5-1 and TRBJ2-7; TRBD1 matches 10 bases. CDR3 length: 14 amino acids. Trimming cost V 5 bases and J 6 bases; bases outside gene matches: 8. CDR1 and CDR2 (germline): SGHRS, YFSETQ. DNA of the CDR3: TGCGCCAGCAGGTTGACAGGGGGCTTGCGCGAGCAGTACTTC. Residues: CASRLTGGLREQYF.

The gene calls are TRBV9 and TRBJ2-3; D not resolved. Trimming left V 2 bases short and J 10 bases short, with 17 bases between. Germline CDR1 reads SGDLS; CDR2 reads YYNGEE. CDR3 size: 14 residues. CDR3 protein: CASSVEVGWSSQYF. The CDR3 DNA sequence: TGTGCCAGCAGCGTTGAAGTGGGTTGGTCTTCGCAGTATTTT.

V usage is TRBV6-1 and J usage is TRBJ2-7; 9 bases line up with TRBD2. CDR1 and CDR2 (germline): MNHNS, SASEGT. The length of the CDR3 is 14 residues. The junction had 8 bases not matched to a gene; V was cut back by 8 bases and J by 3 bases. CDR3 sequence reads: CASQGGGAVYEQYF. The CDR3 region has the DNA TGTGCCAGCCAAGGCGGGGGGGCTGTCTACGAGCAGTACTTC.